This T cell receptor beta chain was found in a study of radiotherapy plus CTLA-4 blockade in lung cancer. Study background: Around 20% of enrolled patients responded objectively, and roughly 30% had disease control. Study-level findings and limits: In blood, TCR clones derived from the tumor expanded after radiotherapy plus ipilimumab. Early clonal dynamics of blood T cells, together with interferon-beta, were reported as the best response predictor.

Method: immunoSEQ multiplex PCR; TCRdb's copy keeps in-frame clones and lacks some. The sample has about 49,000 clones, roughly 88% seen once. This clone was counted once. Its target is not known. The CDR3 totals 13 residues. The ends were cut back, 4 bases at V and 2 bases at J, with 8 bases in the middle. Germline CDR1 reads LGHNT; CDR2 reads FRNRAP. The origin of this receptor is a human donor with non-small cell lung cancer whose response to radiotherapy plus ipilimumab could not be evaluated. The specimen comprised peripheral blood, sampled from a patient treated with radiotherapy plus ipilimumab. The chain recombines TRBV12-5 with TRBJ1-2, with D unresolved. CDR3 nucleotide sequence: TGTGCTAGTGGTTCGACACCCAACTATGGCTACACCTTC. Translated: CASGSTPNYGYTF.